The 21 T cell receptor beta chains presented below share a single source sample, sequenced in a study of CD4 T cells in relation to SARS-CoV-2 and coronaviruses (dated by TCRdb to 2020 to 2022). These TCRs' antigens remain unknown. CD4+ T cells from unexposed donors were collected before the COVID-19 pandemic (2011-2018). Following 10 days of culture, the EasySep CD4+ T cell isolation kit was used to isolate CD4+ T cells. Libraries were prepared through the immunoSEQ multiplex PCR assay. Entries here come from immuneACCESS through TCRdb and include only in-frame sequences with V and J called. Some clones fail to appear in such tables; in the studies checked, an unresolved V gene covers under half of the shortfall, and the cause of the remainder is unknown. The sample contains roughly 25,000 clones, more than 75% of them found a single time. The ten most abundant clones make up about 10% of the sample.

Sequencing input: CD4+ T cells from PBMCs, cultured in vitro. The origin of the receptors is a human donor in good health.

This clone has only one observation. J is TRBJ2-7 and V is TRBV5-6; the D gene is possibly TRBD2 (5 bases). Germline V gene lookup returns CDR1 SGHDT and CDR2 YYEEEE. The CDR3 length is 15 residues. V dropped 0 bases and J dropped 3 bases, with 13 bases sitting between them. CDR3 DNA: TGTGCCAGCAGCTTGGGACCGGTAGGGAGCTACGAGCAGTACTTC. Its protein is CASSLGPVGSYEQYF.

The chain joins TRBV12-3 or TRBV12-4 to TRBJ1-5; the D is unclear. The CDR3 is made up of 12 amino acids. Trimming removed 6 bases from V and 5 bases from J, with 8 bases in between. CDR3 sequence reads: CASRQADQPQHF. The CDR3 DNA sequence: TGTGCCAGCAGGCAGGCAGATCAGCCCCAGCATTTT.

V gene TRBV2 combines with J gene TRBJ1-2; 11 positions match TRBD1. The CDR3 length is 15 residues. CDR1 SNHLY and CDR2 FYNNEI come from the germline V gene. The ends lost 6 bases at V and 6 bases at J; junction bases unmatched: 9. CDR3 DNA: TGTGCCAGCAGGGACAGGGGGCGTTCATCCCATGGCTACACCTTC. Residues: CASRDRGRSSHGYTF.

This sequence joins TRBV19 and TRBJ2-6, with 8 bases matching TRBD1. The CDR3 contains 15 residues. CDR1 is LNHDA, CDR2 SQIVND, per germline (reference sequence). The V segment lost 4 bases and the J segment 2 bases; nucleotides outside the gene matches: 1. The CDR3 protein is CASSTTGAGANVLTF. The CDR3 DNA is TGTGCCAGTAGTACGACAGGGGCTGGGGCCAACGTCCTGACTTTC. The whole variable domain, filled in from reference TRBV19 and TRBJ2-6, reads DGGITQSPKYLFRKEGQNVTLSCEQNLNHDAMYWYRQDPGQGLRLIYYSQIVNDFQKGDIAEGYSVSREKKESFPLTVTSAQKNPTAFYLCASSTTGAGANVLTFGAGSRLTVL.

This chain links TRBV7-3 with TRBJ2-2; TRBD1 agrees at 12 bases. CDR3 size: 14 residues. The V gene end was trimmed by 6 bases and the J gene end by 7 bases; junction bases not matched to a gene: 3. Germline V gene data show CDR1 as SGHTA and CDR2 as FQGTGA. CDR3 sequence reads: CASRGTGGHGELFF. Here the CDR3 DNA reads TGTGCCAGCAGGGGGACAGGGGGCCACGGGGAGCTGTTTTTT. The full variable domain, with the rest looked up from reference TRBV7-3 and TRBJ2-2, is GAGVSQTPSNKVTEKGKYVELRCDPISGHTALYWYRQSLGQGPEFLIYFQGTGAADDSGLPNDRFFAVRPEGSVSTLKIQRTERGDSAVYLCASRGTGGHGELFFGEGSRLTVL.

The V gene is TRBV30, the J gene TRBJ1-1; D uncertain. With 0 bases removed from V and 3 bases from J, the gap between germline ends came to 11 bases. Germline-derived CDR1 and CDR2 are GTSNPN and SVGIG (reference sequence). The CDR3 is 14 amino acids. The CDR3 DNA sequence: TGTGCCTGGAGTGTGTCCAGAAGTTACACTGAAGCTTTCTTT. Translated: CAWSVSRSYTEAFF. The whole variable domain, filled in from reference TRBV30 and TRBJ1-1, reads SQTIHQWPATLVQPVGSPLSLECTVEGTSNPNLYWYRQAAGRGLQLLFYSVGIGQISSEVPQNLSASRPQDRQFILSSKKLLLSDSGFYLCAWSVSRSYTEAFFGQGTRLTVV.

The chain has TRBV6-5 and TRBJ2-7; 8 bases fit TRBD2. The V and J ends lost 0 bases and 1 base, in that order; junction bases with no gene match: 5. The length of the CDR3 is 16 residues. Germline-derived CDR1 and CDR2 are MNHEY and SVGAGI. For the CDR3, the DNA is TGTGCCAGCAGTTACTCCCGGCGGGAGGAATCCTACGAGCAGTACTTC. This encodes CASSYSRREESYEQYF.

J is TRBJ1-1 and V is TRBV5-1; no clear D. V shed 6 bases and J shed 1 base, with 13 bases lying between them. CDR1 is SGHRS and CDR2 is YFSETQ in the germline V gene. The CDR3 runs to 14 residues. CDR3 in amino acids: CASTTLGGNTEAFF. The CDR3 nucleotides are TGCGCCAGCACCACCCTCGGAGGGAACACTGAAGCTTTCTTT. Supplemented by reference TRBV5-1 and TRBJ1-1, the full variable domain reads KAGVTQTPRYLIKTRGQQVTLSCSPISGHRSVSWYQQTPGQGLQFLFEYFSETQRNKGNFPGRFSGRQFSNSRSEMNVSTLELGDSALYLCASTTLGGNTEAFFGQGTRLTVV.

The chain employs TRBV14 and TRBJ2-7, with 7 bases lining up with TRBD1. With V trimmed by 4 bases and J by 2 bases, 5 bases remained unmatched. The V gene's germline CDR1 is SGHDN and CDR2 FVKESK. The CDR3 consists of 14 residues. CDR3: CASSPGTATYEQYF. The DNA of the CDR3 is TGTGCCAGCAGCCCCGGGACAGCTACCTACGAGCAGTACTTC.

There are a few counts of this clone. The V gene is TRBV19, the J gene TRBJ2-3; 15 bases are shared with TRBD2. V lost 5 bases and J lost 0; bases outside the gene matches: 9. Germline CDR1 LNHDA, CDR2 SQIVND (reference sequence). The CDR3 is 19 residues long. As DNA, the CDR3 is TGTGCCAGTAGTGGGGGACTAGCGGGGGGACATCCTAGCACAGATACGCAGTATTTT. This sequence encodes CASSGGLAGGHPSTDTQYF.

The chain links TRBV6-2 or TRBV6-3 to TRBJ1-1; D unclear. In germline, CDR1 is MNHEY, CDR2 SVGEGT. Trimming removed 1 base from V and 4 bases from J, with 10 bases in between. The CDR3 length is 14 residues. CDR3 loop: CASSYLGSGTEAFF. In DNA form, the CDR3 reads TGTGCCAGCAGTTACTTGGGGTCGGGCACTGAAGCTTTCTTT.

This clone was counted between two and nine times. CDR3 protein: CASSRDRNTGELFF. CDR3 nucleotide sequence: TGTGCCAGTAGTAGGGACAGAAACACCGGGGAGCTGTTTTTT. The chain uses TRBV19 and TRBJ2-2; the match to TRBD1 covers 7 bases. Trimming at V came to 4 bases and at J to 2 bases, leaving 1 base not matched to a gene. Germline V gene lookup returns CDR1 LNHDA and CDR2 SQIVND (reference sequence). CDR3 length equals 14 residues.

The chain combines TRBV4-1 with TRBJ2-3; D unresolved. Trimming pared 0 bases from V and 0 bases from J, leaving 10 bases between. This CDR3 has 16 residues. Germline V CDR1 and CDR2: MGHRA, YSYEKL. CDR3 coding DNA: TGCGCCAGCAGCCAAGAGTTTATCACTAGCACAGATACGCAGTATTTT. Amino acid sequence: CASSQEFITSTDTQYF.

The V call is TRBV2, the J call TRBJ2-5; 14 bases map to TRBD2. The CDR3 consists of 16 residues. Germline trimming cut 11 bases from V and 2 bases from J; bases unmatched to any gene: 10. In germline, CDR1 is SNHLY, CDR2 FYNNEI. Written as DNA, the CDR3 is TGTGCCCGGACCGGGACTAGCGGGAGAGGACAAGAGACCCAGTACTTC. Protein: CARTGTSGRGQETQYF.

The V call is TRBV2, the J call TRBJ2-7, with 7 bases matching TRBD2. Germline V lookup: CDR1 SNHLY, CDR2 FYNNEI. V shed 2 bases and J 3 bases; nucleotides not matched to a gene: 10. The CDR3 length is 16 residues. The CDR3 bases are TGTGCCAGCAGTGAAAAGGGACTAAACGTCTACTACGAGCAGTACTTC. This gives the protein CASSEKGLNVYYEQYF.

This clone was counted a single time. The chain links TRBV5-6 to TRBJ1-6, with 9 nucleotides matching TRBD1. V was clipped by 4 bases and J by 7 bases; unmatched bases: 9. The CDR3 is 16 amino acids. Germline lookup yields CDR1 SGHDT and CDR2 YYEEEE. CDR3 sequence: CASSPLGQGRNSPLHF. The DNA for the CDR3 is TGTGCCAGCAGCCCACTCGGACAGGGGAGGAATTCACCCCTCCACTTT.

This chain links TRBV4-3 with TRBJ2-7; the match to TRBD1 covers 8 bases. V lost 1 base, J lost 1 base, and 12 bases stayed unmatched. Germline CDR1 reads LGHNA; CDR2 reads YSLEER. This CDR3 spans 18 amino acids. The CDR3 protein is CASSQASQQGGTSYEQYF. The CDR3 region has the DNA TGCGCCAGCAGCCAAGCCTCCCAACAGGGGGGCACTTCCTACGAGCAGTACTTC.

This clone was seen once. The chain has TRBV12-3 or TRBV12-4 and TRBJ2-1, with TRBD2 as a possible D gene (5 bases). V was clipped by 8 bases and J by 6 bases, with 8 bases between them. The CDR3 extends over 11 amino acids. CDR3 sequence: CASGETNEQFF. The CDR3 nucleotides are TGTGCCAGCGGGGAGACCAATGAGCAGTTCTTC.

This rearrangement joins TRBV7-9 to TRBJ1-5, with D possibly TRBD1 on 5 matching bases. V lost 1 base and J lost 1, with 17 bases in between. Germline lookup yields CDR1 SEHNR and CDR2 FQNEAQ (reference sequence). The CDR3 totals 18 residues. The CDR3 reads CASSLGGQRGVSNQPQHF. In DNA, the CDR3 is TGTGCCAGCAGCTTAGGGGGTCAAAGGGGTGTCAGCAATCAGCCCCAGCATTTT.

The chain uses TRBV6-6 and TRBJ2-7; 8 nucleotides match TRBD1. Germline V gene sequence: CDR1 MNHNY, CDR2 SVGAGI (reference sequence). V lost 5 bases and J lost 6; bases outside the gene matches: 12. The CDR3 is 15 residues long. CDR3 nucleotides: TGTGCCAGCAGTCCAACCCAGGGGGCGCCGGGCGAGCAGTACTTC. Translating gives CASSPTQGAPGEQYF.

This rearrangement joins TRBV7-2 to TRBJ1-1, with 10 bases matching TRBD1. Germline V CDR1 and CDR2: SGHTA, FQGNSA. The CDR3 is made up of 14 amino acids. V dropped 6 bases and J dropped 5; count of bases not matched to a gene: 6. The CDR3 sequence is CASSPGTGATEAFF. In DNA form, the CDR3 reads TGTGCCAGCAGTCCCGGGACAGGGGCAACTGAAGCTTTCTTT.